One sample yielded the 2 T cell receptor beta chains listed below, sequenced in a study of T cell responses to AZD1222 COVID-19 vaccine. Some clones are missing from TCRdb's copy, which holds only in-frame ones; the method was immunoSEQ multiplex PCR. In the table there are about 25,000 clones, roughly 91% of which are singletons. The specimen was peripheral blood, collected 28 days after the second AZD1222 dose. Receptor source: an adult who received the AZD1222 COVID-19 vaccine.

The chain uses TRBV5-1 and TRBJ2-5; D perhaps matches TRBD1 (6 bases). Per germline, CDR1 SGHRS and CDR2 YFSETQ. The length of the CDR3 is 14 residues. Trimming pared 4 bases from V and 5 bases from J, leaving 15 bases between. CDR3 loop: CASSDHRASETQYF. CDR3 nucleotides: TGCGCCAGCAGCGACCACAGGGCTTCGGAGACCCAGTACTTC.

CDR3 amino acids: CASSPNAQGRTEAFF. The CDR3 coding sequence is TGTGCCAGCTCACCAAATGCACAGGGAAGGACTGAAGCTTTCTTT. This sequence joins TRBV18 and TRBJ1-1; D may be TRBD1 (6 bases). The CDR3 totals 15 residues. Germline V CDR1 and CDR2: KGHSH, LQKENI. V dropped 2 bases and J dropped 5 bases, with 15 bases sitting between them.